This T cell receptor beta chain emerged from a study of beta chain features in type 1 diabetes. Overall study results and limits: Shorter TCRB CDR3s, moderately but significantly so, marked every one of the four CD4+ subsets in Type 1 diabetes patients. Cells carrying high TCR expression could end up over-represented when cDNA is sequenced.

Germline V gene sequence: CDR1 SGHAT, CDR2 FQNNGV. The germline V and J ends were trimmed by 4 bases and 8 bases, with 24 bases remaining between them. The CDR3 runs 17 residues. This clone was observed a handful of times. Its antigen remains unidentified. Sorting gave populations that all exceeded 98% purity. All of the isolated RNA was reverse transcribed, so expressed TCRB transcripts were sequenced. This table comes from immunoSEQ multiplex PCR, and its TCRdb copy is limited to in-frame clones, with some not included. Of 600,000 to 700,000 clones listed, around 12% are singletons. The gene calls are TRBV11-2 and TRBJ2-1, with D perhaps TRBD2 (6 bases). This receptor was obtained from a man aged 25-45 years with type 1 diabetes. The sequenced material came from naive CD4+ T cells from blood. The CDR3 sequence: CASSSPLGGTRGDEQFF. For the CDR3, the DNA is TGTGCCAGCAGCTCCCCTCTAGGCGGGACGAGAGGGGATGAGCAGTTCTTC.